A selection of T cell receptor beta chains follows, all from one sample in a study of lymphopenia after photon versus proton radiotherapy. Using immunoSEQ multiplex PCR, the repertoire was profiled, and TCRdb retains in-frame clones only, with some absent. The sample carries about 50,000 clones, roughly nine tenths recorded once. The specimen was peripheral blood, collected from a patient treated with photon-based radiotherapy. The receptors were sampled from a woman between 40 and 55 years old with cholangiocarcinoma. CDR3s include the opening cysteine and the closing phenylalanine or tryptophan. A D gene is named only where the DNA matches it firmly. The size field is filled for only some rows; it gives once, few, many or a size class.

CDR3 protein: CASSQGVASTDTQYF
CDR3 DNA: TGTGCCAGCAGCCAGGGGGTCGCTAGCACAGATACGCAGTATTTT
J gene: TRBJ2-3
D gene: TRBD1
clone size: few
V gene: TRBV9

CDR3 protein: CASRLDSSRTTEAFF
CDR3 DNA: TGTGCCAGCAGACTAGATAGCAGTCGGACCACTGAAGCTTTCTTT
J gene: TRBJ1-1
D gene: -
clone size: -
V gene: TRBV28

CDR3 protein: CASGPLKFF
CDR3 DNA: TGTGCTAGTGGCCCCCTCAAGTTCTTC
J gene: TRBJ2-1
D gene: -
clone size: -
V gene: TRBV12-5

CDR3 protein: CSVEDPREIYGYTF
CDR3 DNA: TGCAGCGTTGAAGATCCAAGGGAAATCTATGGCTACACCTTC
J gene: TRBJ1-2
D gene: -
clone size: -
V gene: TRBV29-1

CDR3 protein: CASSLPPTGALISPLHF
CDR3 DNA: TGCGCCAGCAGCCTACCACCAACGGGGGCCCTCATATCACCCCTCCACTTT
J gene: TRBJ1-6
D gene: -
clone size: -
V gene: TRBV4-1

CDR3 protein: CAWSGRGGGRSNQPQHF
CDR3 DNA: TGTGCCTGGAGTGGCCGAGGGGGGGGCAGGAGCAATCAGCCCCAGCATTTT
J gene: TRBJ1-5
D gene: -
clone size: -
V gene: TRBV30

CDR3 protein: CASSPGRRNSYNEQFF
CDR3 DNA: TGTGCCAGCAGCCCCGGCAGGAGGAACTCCTACAATGAGCAGTTCTTC
J gene: TRBJ2-1
D gene: -
clone size: -
V gene: TRBV7-9

CDR3 protein: CAWSVGGGNQPQHF
CDR3 DNA: TGTGCCTGGAGTGTAGGGGGGGGCAATCAGCCCCAGCATTTT
J gene: TRBJ1-5
D gene: -
clone size: -
V gene: TRBV30

CDR3 protein: CAWSLKTTSEKLFF
CDR3 DNA: TGTGCCTGGAGTTTAAAGACAACTAGTGAAAAACTGTTTTTT
J gene: TRBJ1-4
D gene: -
clone size: -
V gene: TRBV30

CDR3 protein: CATNGGRPNPYEQYF
CDR3 DNA: TGTGCCACCAACGGGGGGCGTCCGAATCCCTACGAGCAGTACTTC
J gene: TRBJ2-7
D gene: -
clone size: -
V gene: TRBV6-1

CDR3 protein: CASSLLSRDTEAFF
CDR3 DNA: TGTGCCAGCAGTTTATTAAGTAGGGACACCGAAGCTTTCTTT
J gene: TRBJ1-1
D gene: -
clone size: -
V gene: TRBV28

CDR3 protein: CASSEESDRILNTEAFF
CDR3 DNA: TGTGCCAGCAGTGAAGAGTCCGACAGAATACTGAACACTGAAGCTTTCTTT
J gene: TRBJ1-1
D gene: -
clone size: -
V gene: TRBV6-1

CDR3 protein: CASSVDPLDRAGNTIYF
CDR3 DNA: TGTGCCAGCAGCGTAGACCCCCTGGACAGGGCTGGAAACACCATATATTTT
J gene: TRBJ1-3
D gene: TRBD1
clone size: once
V gene: TRBV9

CDR3 protein: CASSLEDFSYNEQFF
CDR3 DNA: TGCGCCAGCAGCTTGGAGGACTTTTCCTACAATGAGCAGTTCTTC
J gene: TRBJ2-1
D gene: -
clone size: -
V gene: TRBV5-1

CDR3 protein: CASNPTGTGGGEQYF
CDR3 DNA: TGCGCCAGCAACCCGACCGGGACAGGGGGGGGCGAGCAGTACTTC
J gene: TRBJ2-7
D gene: TRBD1
clone size: -
V gene: TRBV10-2

CDR3 protein: CASSTAYQETQYF
CDR3 DNA: TGTGCCAGCAGTACGGCGTACCAAGAGACCCAGTACTTC
J gene: TRBJ2-5
D gene: -
clone size: -
V gene: TRBV27

CDR3 protein: CASSIRRQAEAFF
CDR3 DNA: TGTGCCAGCAGTATTCGAAGACAGGCCGAAGCTTTCTTT
J gene: TRBJ1-1
D gene: -
clone size: -
V gene: TRBV28

CDR3 protein: CASNYNYREGGEKLFF
CDR3 DNA: TGTGCCAGCAACTACAATTACAGGGAAGGAGGAGAAAAACTGTTTTTT
J gene: TRBJ1-4
D gene: -
clone size: -
V gene: TRBV2

CDR3 protein: CASSSQGGFGSHEQYF
CDR3 DNA: TGTGCCAGCAGCTCCCAGGGGGGATTCGGCTCCCACGAGCAGTACTTC
J gene: TRBJ2-7
D gene: -
clone size: -
V gene: TRBV7-2

CDR3 protein: CASSPGRLPTSYNEQFF
CDR3 DNA: TGCGCCAGCAGCCCGGGACGTCTTCCGACCTCCTACAATGAGCAGTTCTTC
J gene: TRBJ2-1
D gene: -
clone size: -
V gene: TRBV5-1

CDR3 protein: CASSESGAGYGYTF
CDR3 DNA: TGCGCCAGCAGTGAATCGGGGGCTGGCTATGGCTACACCTTC
J gene: TRBJ1-2
D gene: -
clone size: -
V gene: TRBV10-2

CDR3 protein: CASSLGYQETQYF
CDR3 DNA: TGTGCCAGCAGTTTAGGGTACCAAGAGACCCAGTACTTC
J gene: TRBJ2-5
D gene: -
clone size: -
V gene: TRBV27

CDR3 protein: CATSREEGARETQYF
CDR3 DNA: TGTGCCACCAGCAGAGAGGAAGGGGCTAGAGAGACCCAGTACTTC
J gene: TRBJ2-5
D gene: -
clone size: -
V gene: TRBV15

CDR3 protein: CASSLRQGVDEKLFF
CDR3 DNA: TGTGCCAGCAGCCTCCGACAGGGGGTAGATGAAAAACTGTTTTTT
J gene: TRBJ1-4
D gene: TRBD1
clone size: -
V gene: TRBV13

CDR3 protein: CASSQGSRGYTF
CDR3 DNA: TGTGCCAGCAGCCAGGGATCTCGGGGCTACACCTTC
J gene: TRBJ1-2
D gene: -
clone size: -
V gene: TRBV14

CDR3 protein: CASSQDRGPNYEQYF
CDR3 DNA: TGCGCCAGCAGCCAAGATCGTGGGCCAAACTACGAGCAGTACTTC
J gene: TRBJ2-7
D gene: -
clone size: -
V gene: TRBV4-3

CDR3 protein: CASSQDFGNSEAFF
CDR3 DNA: TGTGCCAGCAGCCAAGATTTTGGTAACAGTGAAGCTTTCTTT
J gene: TRBJ1-1
D gene: -
clone size: -
V gene: TRBV14

CDR3 protein: CASSSQGAPGNQPQHF
CDR3 DNA: TGTGCCAGCAGTTCGCAGGGGGCTCCGGGCAATCAGCCCCAGCATTTT
J gene: TRBJ1-5
D gene: TRBD1
clone size: -
V gene: TRBV28

CDR3 protein: CASSPKERTVYNEQFF
CDR3 DNA: TGTGCCAGCAGCCCCAAGGAAAGGACAGTTTACAATGAGCAGTTCTTC
J gene: TRBJ2-1
D gene: -
clone size: -
V gene: TRBV14

CDR3 protein: CASSRGGRDTGELFF
CDR3 DNA: TGTGCCAGCAGCCGAGGGGGTCGGGACACCGGGGAGCTGTTTTTT
J gene: TRBJ2-2
D gene: -
clone size: -
V gene: TRBV5-4

CDR3 protein: CASRVGSRGPYEQYF
CDR3 DNA: TGTGCCAGCAGGGTCGGGTCCCGGGGACCATACGAGCAGTACTTC
J gene: TRBJ2-7
D gene: -
clone size: -
V gene: TRBV28